The 25 T cell receptor beta chains below all came from one sample that was sequenced in a study of a mutant IDH1 vaccine in newly diagnosed glioma. Documented time point: week 35, safety follow-up. Doses of 300 ug of mutant IDH1 20-mer peptide were given with topical imiquimod. Assay: immunoSEQ multiplex PCR; the TCRdb copy retains only in-frame clones and omits some. Of tens of thousands of clones listed, 70% to 90% are singletons. Their antigens are not known. This specimen was PBMCs, taken from a glioma patient whose treatment included an IDH1 peptide vaccine. The receptor set was obtained from a man aged 25 to 40 with glioma.

The chain carries TRBV27 and TRBJ1-5; D remains unclear. Trimming cost V 7 bases and J 0 bases, with 13 bases left between them. Germline CDR1 and CDR2: MNHEY and SMNVEV (reference sequence). The CDR3 runs 15 residues. The CDR3 nucleotides read TGTGCCAGCAAATCAGGCGGGATTAGCAATCAGCCCCAGCATTTT. Protein product: CASKSGGISNQPQHF.

This sequence joins TRBV2 and TRBJ1-1, with D unclear. This CDR3 has 9 residues. The ends were cut back, 10 bases at V and 6 bases at J, with 6 bases in the middle. Germline V CDR1 and CDR2: SNHLY, FYNNEI. The CDR3 region has the DNA TGTGCCACCGGTTCTGAAGCTTTCTTT. Translation gives CATGSEAFF.

This chain joins TRBV7-2 and TRBJ2-7; D is unresolved. Per germline, CDR1 SGHTA and CDR2 FQGNSA. Trimming took off 4 bases at V and 5 bases at J, with 18 bases between the two ends. CDR3 length equals 15 residues. Written as DNA, the CDR3 is TGTGCCAGCAGCTATCACCCAGACGGTAATAACGAGCAGTACTTC. It specifies CASSYHPDGNNEQYF.

The chain links TRBV2 to TRBJ2-1; 13 bases agree with TRBD2. With 4 bases clipped from V and 8 bases from J, the junction kept 5 bases outside the gene matches. The CDR3 sequence is 15 residues long. Germline values: CDR1 SNHLY, CDR2 FYNNEI. The CDR3 here is CASSGLAGGRDEQFF. Written as DNA, the CDR3 is TGTGCCAGCAGTGGACTAGCGGGGGGCCGGGATGAGCAGTTCTTC.

The gene calls are TRBV5-1 and TRBJ1-1; no clear D. Germline CDR1 is SGHRS and CDR2 is YFSETQ. This CDR3 comprises 14 residues. V was shortened by 0 bases and J by 6 bases, with 12 bases between the two germline ends. CDR3 sequence: CASSLVRVESEAFF. CDR3 in DNA: TGCGCCAGCAGCTTGGTGCGGGTGGAATCTGAAGCTTTCTTT.

This sequence joins TRBV30 and TRBJ2-5, with D maybe TRBD1 (6 bases). Germline CDR1 GTSNPN, CDR2 SVGIG (reference sequence). The CDR3 loop spans 12 amino acids. CDR3 bases: TGTGCATGCGGACAGAACAAAGAGACCCAGTACTTC. Amino acids: CACGQNKETQYF.

This chain joins TRBV7-8 and TRBJ2-5, with a weak D call TRBD1 (6 bases). The end of the DNA aligns better with TRBJ2-7, so the J call may be wrong. CDR3 size: 15 residues. Germline CDR1 reads SGHVS; CDR2 reads FQNEAQ. The CDR3: CASSDRRTVAYEQYF. As DNA, the CDR3 is TGTGCCAGCAGCGACAGGCGGACAGTAGCCTACGAGCAGTACTTC.

The rearrangement links TRBV5-5 to TRBJ1-5; weak D call: TRBD1 (6 bases). Germline V gene data show CDR1 as SGHKS and CDR2 as YYEKEE (reference sequence). The CDR3 totals 15 residues. V lost 4 bases and J 0 bases, leaving 11 bases between the germline ends. The CDR3 sequence is CASSVYRDSNQPQHF. The CDR3 DNA reads as TGTGCCAGCAGCGTATACAGGGATAGCAATCAGCCCCAGCATTTT.

The chain links TRBV28 to TRBJ2-7; TRBD1 matches at 8 bases. The V gene end was trimmed by 1 base and the J gene end by 2 bases; junction bases not matched to a gene: 7. The CDR3 has 16 residues. CDR1 and CDR2 (germline): MDHEN, SYDVKM. The CDR3 loop reads CASSLSTRTGTYEQYF. For the CDR3, the DNA is TGTGCCAGCAGTTTATCAACTCGGACAGGGACCTACGAGCAGTACTTC.

V usage is TRBV2 and J usage is TRBJ1-4; 12 bases match TRBD1. V lost 3 bases and J lost 14; bases outside the gene matches: 10. The CDR3 sequence is 15 residues long. Germline CDR1 is SNHLY and CDR2 is FYNNEI. The CDR3 DNA follows: TGTGCCAGCAGTGAGGGGACAGGGGGCTACTATACTCTGTTTTTT. This gives the protein CASSEGTGGYYTLFF.

The J gene is TRBJ1-5, the V gene TRBV18; TRBD1 matches 7 bases. The CDR3 runs 16 residues. J gave up 4 bases and V 6 bases, and 12 bases lay outside the gene matches. Germline loops: CDR1 KGHSH, CDR2 LQKENI. This CDR3 reads CASSLRQGRTNQPQHF. CDR3 bases: TGTGCCAGCTCCCTCCGACAGGGAAGAACAAATCAGCCCCAGCATTTT.

The chain has TRBV5-4 and TRBJ2-3, with D tentatively TRBD1 (6 bases). Germline-derived CDR1 and CDR2 are SGHNT and YYREEE (reference sequence). The CDR3 spans 16 residues. V dropped 1 base and J dropped 2 bases, with 14 bases sitting between them. CDR3 protein: CASSLLSQGTTDTQYF. The CDR3 nucleotides read TGTGCCAGCAGCTTGCTTAGCCAGGGGACCACAGATACGCAGTATTTT.

This chain links TRBV5-1 with TRBJ1-1; 9 positions agree with TRBD1. The germline gives CDR1 SGHRS, CDR2 YFSETQ. J gave up 3 bases and V 2 bases, and 2 bases lay outside the gene matches. The CDR3 extends over 14 amino acids. CDR3 sequence (DNA): TGCGCCAGCAGCTTTAGGACAGGGGACACTGAAGCTTTCTTT. Protein: CASSFRTGDTEAFF. Using reference TRBV5-1 and TRBJ1-1 for the parts outside the CDR3, the full variable domain is KAGVTQTPRYLIKTRGQQVTLSCSPISGHRSVSWYQQTPGQGLQFLFEYFSETQRNKGNFPGRFSGRQFSNSRSEMNVSTLELGDSALYLCASSFRTGDTEAFFGQGTRLTVV.

The chain carries TRBV11-2 and TRBJ2-7; 15 bases fit TRBD2. The CDR3 is made up of 16 amino acids. After removal of 5 bases from V and 5 bases from J, the junction contained 7 bases not matched to a gene. Germline V gene lookup returns CDR1 SGHAT and CDR2 FQNNGV. The CDR3 spells CASSPWGLAGGHEQYF. In nucleotides, the CDR3 is TGTGCCAGCAGCCCCTGGGGACTAGCGGGAGGACACGAGCAGTACTTC.

The J gene is TRBJ2-1, the V gene TRBV30; the match to TRBD2 covers 11 bases. With V trimmed by 1 base and J by 9 bases, 11 bases remained unmatched. Germline CDR1 and CDR2: GTSNPN and SVGIG (reference sequence). The CDR3 has 16 amino acids. The CDR3 spells CAWSGALAGGRVEQFF. CDR3 DNA: TGTGCCTGGAGTGGGGCGCTAGCGGGAGGCCGGGTTGAGCAGTTCTTC. Complete variable domain (other parts from reference TRBV30 and TRBJ2-1): SQTIHQWPATLVQPVGSPLSLECTVEGTSNPNLYWYRQAAGRGLQLLFYSVGIGQISSEVPQNLSASRPQDRQFILSSKKLLLSDSGFYLCAWSGALAGGRVEQFFGPGTRLTVL.

The chain joins TRBV6-1 to TRBJ2-7, with D unresolved. This CDR3 is 9 amino acids long. Germline V lookup: CDR1 MNHNS, CDR2 SASEGT. Trimming cost V 8 bases and J 4 bases, with 3 bases left between them. CDR3 in DNA: TGTGCCAGCTCGTACGAGCAGTACTTC. The encoded protein is CASSYEQYF.

The chain is built from TRBV5-6 and TRBJ2-3; D is undetermined. Germline values: CDR1 SGHDT, CDR2 YYEEEE. V was trimmed by 2 bases and J by 0 bases, leaving 10 bases between them. CDR3 length: 15 residues. This CDR3 reads CASSLTVTSTDTQYF. CDR3 coding DNA: TGTGCCAGCAGCTTAACGGTAACTAGCACAGATACGCAGTATTTT.

The chain employs TRBV6-1 and TRBJ2-7; TRBD2 matches at 8 bases. This CDR3 region has 19 residues. J lost 2 bases, V lost 1 base, and 16 bases had no gene match. Per the germline V gene, CDR1 is MNHNS and CDR2 is SASEGT. In DNA form, the CDR3 reads TGTGCCAGCAGTGAAGGGCGACTAGCGTCCGCCAGGCCGGCCTACGAGCAGTACTTC. Translating it yields CASSEGRLASARPAYEQYF.

The chain employs TRBV5-6 and TRBJ2-7; TRBD1 might be the D (6 bases). CDR1 is SGHDT, CDR2 YYEEEE, per germline. This CDR3 region has 14 residues. The V and J ends lost 4 bases and 3 bases respectively, with 14 bases between them. CDR3 sequence: CASSLTGSRYEQYF. The CDR3 coding sequence is TGTGCCAGCAGCCTGACAGGTTCCCGCTACGAGCAGTACTTC.

The J gene is TRBJ1-4, the V gene TRBV7-9; no reliable D call. CDR1 is SEHNR and CDR2 is FQNEAQ in the germline V gene (reference sequence). There are 12 residues in the CDR3. Trimming cost V 5 bases and J 11 bases, with 12 bases left between them. The CDR3 DNA sequence: TGTGCCAGCAGCGTCGGAGCTGTTAAACTGTTTTTT. It yields the protein CASSVGAVKLFF.

The chain recombines TRBV18 with TRBJ1-2; D gene unclear. Germline assignment: CDR1 KGHSH and CDR2 LQKENI. V gave up 1 base and J gave up 3 bases, with 12 bases separating them. This CDR3 comprises 15 residues. In DNA, the CDR3 is TGTGCCAGCTCACCACTCCGGGTTCAGGACTATGGCTACACCTTC. Translating gives CASSPLRVQDYGYTF.

V usage is TRBV6-5 and J usage is TRBJ1-1; D gene uncertain. Trimming shortened V by 5 bases and J by 5 bases, and 15 bases separated the two germline ends. This CDR3 has 14 amino acids. Germline V gene data show CDR1 as MNHEY and CDR2 as SVGAGI. CDR3 sequence reads: CASSEGGERTEAFF. The CDR3, as DNA: TGTGCCAGCAGTGAGGGTGGGGAGAGAACTGAAGCTTTCTTT.

The chain joins TRBV2 to TRBJ1-2; D possibly corresponds to TRBD1 (6 bases). Germline V gene data show CDR1 as SNHLY and CDR2 as FYNNEI. CDR3 size: 12 residues. The V and J ends lost 4 bases and 8 bases respectively, with 11 bases between them. The CDR3: CASSAGGHGYTF. The CDR3 bases are TGTGCCAGCAGTGCGGGGGGGCACGGCTACACCTTC.

The gene calls are TRBV5-4 and TRBJ2-1; 8 nucleotides agree with TRBD1. The CDR3 spans 15 residues. Trimming cost V 0 bases and J 5 bases; bases outside gene matches: 4. Germline V gives CDR1 SGHNT, CDR2 YYREEE (reference sequence). CDR3 bases: TGTGCCAGCAGCTTGGACAGGGGGAGCCACAATGAGCAGTTCTTC. Residues: CASSLDRGSHNEQFF.

This rearrangement joins TRBV11-2 to TRBJ2-7; 11 positions agree with TRBD2. The junction had 10 bases not matched to a gene; V was cut back by 7 bases and J by 5 bases. CDR1 SGHAT and CDR2 FQNNGV come from the germline V gene. This CDR3 contains 15 residues. CDR3 protein: CASNRLAGLSNEQYF. DNA for the CDR3: TGTGCCAGCAACAGACTAGCGGGGCTTTCCAACGAGCAGTACTTC. The variable domain in full, completed from reference TRBV11-2 and TRBJ2-7, reads EAGVAQSPRYKIIEKRQSVAFWCNPISGHATLYWYQQILGQGPKLLIQFQNNGVVDDSQLPKDRFSAERLKGVDSTLKIQPAKLEDSAVYLCASNRLAGLSNEQYFGPGTRLTVT.